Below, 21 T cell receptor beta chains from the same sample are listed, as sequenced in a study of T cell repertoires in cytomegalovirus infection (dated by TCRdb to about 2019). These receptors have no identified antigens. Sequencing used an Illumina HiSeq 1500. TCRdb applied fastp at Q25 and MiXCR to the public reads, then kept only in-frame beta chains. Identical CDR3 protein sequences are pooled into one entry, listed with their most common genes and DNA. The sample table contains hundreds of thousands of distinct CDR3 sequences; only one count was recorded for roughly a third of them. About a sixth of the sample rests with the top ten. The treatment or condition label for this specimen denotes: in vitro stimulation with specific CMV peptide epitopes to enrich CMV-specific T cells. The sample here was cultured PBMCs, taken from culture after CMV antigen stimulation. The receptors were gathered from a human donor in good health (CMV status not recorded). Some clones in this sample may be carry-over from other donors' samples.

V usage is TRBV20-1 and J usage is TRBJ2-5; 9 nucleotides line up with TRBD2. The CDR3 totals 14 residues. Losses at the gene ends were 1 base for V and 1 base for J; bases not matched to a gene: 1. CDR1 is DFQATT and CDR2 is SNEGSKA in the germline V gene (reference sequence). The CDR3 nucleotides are TGCAGTGCTAGAGTAGCGGGAGTCCAAGAGACCCAGTACTTC. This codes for CSARVAGVQETQYF.

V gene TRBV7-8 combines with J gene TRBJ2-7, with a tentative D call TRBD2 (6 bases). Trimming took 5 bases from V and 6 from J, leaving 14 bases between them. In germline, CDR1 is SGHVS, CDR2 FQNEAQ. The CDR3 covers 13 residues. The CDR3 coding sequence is TGTGCCAGCAGCCCGGGACTTGCGGCCGAGCAGTACGTC. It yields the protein CASSPGLAAEQYV.

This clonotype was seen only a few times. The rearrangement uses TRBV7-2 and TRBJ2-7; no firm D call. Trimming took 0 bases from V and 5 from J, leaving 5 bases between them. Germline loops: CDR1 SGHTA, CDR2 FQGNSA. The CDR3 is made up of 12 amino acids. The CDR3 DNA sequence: TGTGCCAGCAGCTTAGCGGTACACGAGCAGTACTTC. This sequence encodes CASSLAVHEQYF.

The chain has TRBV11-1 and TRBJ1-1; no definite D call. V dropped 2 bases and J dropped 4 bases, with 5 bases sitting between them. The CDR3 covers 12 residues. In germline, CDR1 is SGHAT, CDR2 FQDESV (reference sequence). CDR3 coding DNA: TGTGCCAGCAGCTTACCGGGCACTGAAGCTTTCTTT. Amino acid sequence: CASSLPGTEAFF.

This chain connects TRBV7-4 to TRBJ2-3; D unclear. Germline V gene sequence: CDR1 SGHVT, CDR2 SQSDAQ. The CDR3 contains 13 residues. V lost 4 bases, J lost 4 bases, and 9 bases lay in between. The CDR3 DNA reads TGTGCCAGCAGCTCCACAGAATCAGATACGCAGTATTTT. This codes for CASSSTESDTQYF. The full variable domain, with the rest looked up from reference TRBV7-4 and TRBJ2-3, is GAGVSQSPRYKVAKRGRDVALRCDSISGHVTLYWYRQTLGQGSEVLTYSQSDAQRDKSGRPSGRFSAERPERSVSTLKIQRTEQGDSAVYLCASSSTESDTQYFGPGTRLTVL.

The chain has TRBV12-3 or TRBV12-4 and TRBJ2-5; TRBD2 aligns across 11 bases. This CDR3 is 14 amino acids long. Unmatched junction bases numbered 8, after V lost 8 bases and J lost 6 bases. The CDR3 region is CASAIAGGWQTQYF. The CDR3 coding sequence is TGTGCCAGCGCTATAGCGGGAGGGTGGCAGACCCAGTACTTC.

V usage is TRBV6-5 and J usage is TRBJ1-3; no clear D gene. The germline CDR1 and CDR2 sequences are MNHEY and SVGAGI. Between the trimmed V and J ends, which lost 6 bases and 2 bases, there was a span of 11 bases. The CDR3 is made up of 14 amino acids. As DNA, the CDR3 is TGTGCCAGCAGCCCGGTTGAGGCTGGAAACACCATATATTTT. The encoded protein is CASSPVEAGNTIYF.

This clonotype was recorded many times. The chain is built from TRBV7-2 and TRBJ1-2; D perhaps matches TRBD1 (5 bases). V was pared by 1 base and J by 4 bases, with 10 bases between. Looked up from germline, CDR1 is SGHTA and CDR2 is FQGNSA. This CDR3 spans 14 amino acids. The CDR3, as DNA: TGTGCCAGCAGCTTAGATCAGGGAGGCTATGGCTACACCTTC. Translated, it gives CASSLDQGGYGYTF.

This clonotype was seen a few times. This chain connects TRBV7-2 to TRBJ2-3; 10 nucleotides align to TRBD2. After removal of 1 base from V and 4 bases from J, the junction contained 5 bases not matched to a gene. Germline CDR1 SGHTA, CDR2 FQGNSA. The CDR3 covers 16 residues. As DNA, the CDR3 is TGTGCCAGCAGCTTAGACCTAGCGGGAGTTTCAGATACGCAGTATTTT. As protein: CASSLDLAGVSDTQYF.

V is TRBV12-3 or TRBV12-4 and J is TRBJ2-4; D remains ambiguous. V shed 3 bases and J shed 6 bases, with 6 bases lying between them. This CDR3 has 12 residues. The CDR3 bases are TGTGCCAGCAGTTTGGAACTAAACATTCAGTACTTC. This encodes CASSLELNIQYF.

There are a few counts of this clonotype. Here the CDR3 reads CASSYQGYNEQFF. In DNA, the CDR3 is TGTGCCAGCAGTTACCAAGGGTACAATGAGCAGTTCTTC. The V call is TRBV6-5, the J call TRBJ2-1; D is unclear. CDR1 is MNHEY and CDR2 is SVGAGI in the germline V gene. With 2 bases removed from V and 4 bases from J, the gap between germline ends came to 6 bases. The CDR3 covers 13 residues.

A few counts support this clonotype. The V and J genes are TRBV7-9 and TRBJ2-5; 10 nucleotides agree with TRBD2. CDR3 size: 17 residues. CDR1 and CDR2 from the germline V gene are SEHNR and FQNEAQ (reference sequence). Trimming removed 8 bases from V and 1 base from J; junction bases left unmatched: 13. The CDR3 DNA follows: TGTGCCAGCGCACTAGCGGGACAGCCGGGGCCCCAAGAGACCCAGTACTTC. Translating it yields CASALAGQPGPQETQYF.

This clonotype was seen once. For the CDR3, the DNA is TGTGCCAGCAGCCAAGATCGAGGGACTCAGGAAGAGACCCAGTACTTC. Encoded protein: CASSQDRGTQEETQYF. This chain uses TRBV3-1 with TRBJ2-5; D may be TRBD2 (6 bases). Germline assignment: CDR1 LGHDT and CDR2 YNNKEL (reference sequence). The CDR3 extends over 16 amino acids. The V end lost 0 bases, the J end lost 3 bases, and 14 bases lay between the germline ends.

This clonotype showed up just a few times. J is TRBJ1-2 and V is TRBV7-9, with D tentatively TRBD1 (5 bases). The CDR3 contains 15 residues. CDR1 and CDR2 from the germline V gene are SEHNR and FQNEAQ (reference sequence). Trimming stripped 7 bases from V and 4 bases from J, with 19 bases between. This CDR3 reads CASTSRLRGGYGYTF. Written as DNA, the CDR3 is TGTGCCAGCACCTCCCGTCTGAGGGGCGGCTATGGCTACACCTTC.

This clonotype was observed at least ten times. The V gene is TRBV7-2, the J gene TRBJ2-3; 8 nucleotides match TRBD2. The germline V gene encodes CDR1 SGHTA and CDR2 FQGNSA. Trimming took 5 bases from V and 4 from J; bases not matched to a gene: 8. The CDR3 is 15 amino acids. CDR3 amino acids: CASSPIAGRADTQYF. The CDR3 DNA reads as TGTGCCAGCAGCCCCATAGCGGGGAGGGCAGATACGCAGTATTTT.

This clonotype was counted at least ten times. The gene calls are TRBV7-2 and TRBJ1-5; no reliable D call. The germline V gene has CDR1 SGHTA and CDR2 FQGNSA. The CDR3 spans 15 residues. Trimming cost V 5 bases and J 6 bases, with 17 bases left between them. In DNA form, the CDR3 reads TGTGCCAGCAGCCCACAAGGTGGGTTCGGTCAGCCCCAGCATTTT. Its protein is CASSPQGGFGQPQHF.

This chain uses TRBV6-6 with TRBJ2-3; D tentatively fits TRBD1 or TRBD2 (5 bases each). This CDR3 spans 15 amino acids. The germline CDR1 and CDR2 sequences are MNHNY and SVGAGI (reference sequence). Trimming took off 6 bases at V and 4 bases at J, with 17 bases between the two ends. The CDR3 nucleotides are TGTGCCAGCAGCCACCGTGGGGGTTGGGCAGATACGCAGTATTTT. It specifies CASSHRGGWADTQYF.

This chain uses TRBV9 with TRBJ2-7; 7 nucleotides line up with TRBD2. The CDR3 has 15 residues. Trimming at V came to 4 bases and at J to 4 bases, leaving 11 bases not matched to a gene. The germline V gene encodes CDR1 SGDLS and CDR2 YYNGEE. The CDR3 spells CASSPQAGDIYEQYF. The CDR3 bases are TGTGCCAGCAGCCCCCAGGCGGGAGATATTTACGAGCAGTACTTC.

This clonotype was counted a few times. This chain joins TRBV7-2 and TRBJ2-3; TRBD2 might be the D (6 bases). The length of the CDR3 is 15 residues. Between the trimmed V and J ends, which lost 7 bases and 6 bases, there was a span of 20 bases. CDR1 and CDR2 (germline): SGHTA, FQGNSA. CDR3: CASTLSGAAGDTQYF. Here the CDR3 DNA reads TGTGCCAGCACCCTATCGGGAGCGGCGGGCGATACGCAGTATTTT. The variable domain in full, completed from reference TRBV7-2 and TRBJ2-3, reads GAGVSQSPSNKVTEKGKDVELRCDPISGHTALYWYRQSLGQGLEFLIYFQGNSAPDKSGLPSDRFSAERTGGSVSTLTIQRTQQEDSAVYLCASTLSGAAGDTQYFGPGTRLTVL.

CDR3 region: CSVESYSETQYF. CDR3 DNA sequence: TGCAGCGTTGAAAGCTACTCGGAGACCCAGTACTTC. This sequence joins TRBV29-1 and TRBJ2-5; D remains ambiguous. Looked up from germline, CDR1 is SQVTM and CDR2 is ANQGSEA. With 2 bases removed from V and 5 bases from J, the gap between germline ends came to 9 bases. This CDR3 is built from 12 residues.

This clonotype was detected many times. The DNA for the CDR3 is TGTGCCAGCAGTCGGGGACGAATGGGAACCTACGAGCAGTACTTC. Its translation is CASSRGRMGTYEQYF. The chain couples TRBV7-2 to TRBJ2-7; D may match TRBD1 or TRBD2 (5 bases each). Looked up from germline, CDR1 is SGHTA and CDR2 is FQGNSA. V lost 6 bases and J 2 bases, leaving 17 bases between the germline ends. There are 15 residues in the CDR3.